These 7 T cell receptor beta chains share one sample of origin, sequenced in a study of siplizumab effects on memory and regulatory T cells. Repertoires were generated with immunoSEQ multiplex PCR, while TCRdb's copy carries only in-frame clones and drops some. The sample shows 57,000 or so clones, about 80% of them seen only once. Specimen: memory CD4+ T cells sorted from blood. The receptor source for this set is a human donor in good health.

This sequence joins TRBV10-3 and TRBJ1-5, with 10 bases aligning to TRBD1. Germline V lookup: CDR1 ENHRY, CDR2 SYGVKD. V lost 2 bases, J lost 2 bases, and 3 bases stayed unmatched. The CDR3 is 16 residues long. CDR3 sequence reads: CAISEDRGRGNQPQHF. CDR3 sequence (DNA): TGTGCCATCAGTGAGGACAGGGGGCGAGGCAATCAGCCCCAGCATTTT.

This rearrangement joins TRBV15 to TRBJ2-7, with a weak D call TRBD1 (6 bases). V dropped 0 bases and J dropped 7 bases, with 13 bases sitting between them. Germline loops: CDR1 LNHNV, CDR2 YYDKDF (reference sequence). CDR3 length equals 14 residues. DNA for the CDR3: TGTGCCACCAGCAGAGATGAGGGGGTGGGGGAGCAGTACTTC. Its protein is CATSRDEGVGEQYF.

This clone was detected only once. Mismatch with germline at one junction end may stem from a read error. This chain uses TRBV9 with TRBJ1-2; no reliable D call. In germline, CDR1 is SGDLS, CDR2 YYNGEE. The CDR3 runs to 12 residues. CDR3 in DNA: TGTGTCAGCGAGGACGGGCTCTATGGCTACACCTTC. It codes for CVSEDGLYGYTF.

In nucleotides, the CDR3 is TGTGCCAGCAGCCGAAGCACTGAAGCTTTCTTT. This sequence encodes CASSRSTEAFF. The J gene is TRBJ1-1, the V gene TRBV11-1; D remains ambiguous. The CDR3 covers 11 residues. The V and J ends lost 5 bases and 4 bases respectively, with 5 bases between them. The germline gives CDR1 SGHAT, CDR2 FQDESV (reference sequence).

V is TRBV4-1 and J is TRBJ2-5; D remains ambiguous. CDR1 and CDR2 (germline): MGHRA, YSYEKL. The CDR3 sequence is 13 residues long. V lost 3 bases and J 5 bases, leaving 10 bases between the germline ends. CDR3 sequence (DNA): TGCGCCAGCAGCCATCGGGCCGCGGAGACCCAGTACTTC. Translation gives CASSHRAAETQYF.

As DNA, the CDR3 is TGTGCCAGCAGCTTGGCTGGGGCAGGGGGCGCCGAGACCCAGTACTTC. It is translated as CASSLAGAGGAETQYF. The chain has TRBV5-6 and TRBJ2-5; 8 bases map to TRBD1. V dropped 0 bases and J dropped 5; count of bases not matched to a gene: 9. The length of the CDR3 is 16 residues. Per the germline V gene, CDR1 is SGHDT and CDR2 is YYEEEE.

As concerns this clone: The same CDR3 is also encoded by other DNA sequences in this sample. The V gene is TRBV6-1, the J gene TRBJ2-5; D call uncertain. Looked up from germline, CDR1 is MNHNS and CDR2 is SASEGT. This CDR3 contains 12 residues. Trimming pared 5 bases from V and 4 bases from J, leaving 8 bases between. This CDR3 is CASSPNRETQYF. For the CDR3, the DNA is TGTGCCAGCAGTCCCAACCGAGAGACCCAGTACTTC.